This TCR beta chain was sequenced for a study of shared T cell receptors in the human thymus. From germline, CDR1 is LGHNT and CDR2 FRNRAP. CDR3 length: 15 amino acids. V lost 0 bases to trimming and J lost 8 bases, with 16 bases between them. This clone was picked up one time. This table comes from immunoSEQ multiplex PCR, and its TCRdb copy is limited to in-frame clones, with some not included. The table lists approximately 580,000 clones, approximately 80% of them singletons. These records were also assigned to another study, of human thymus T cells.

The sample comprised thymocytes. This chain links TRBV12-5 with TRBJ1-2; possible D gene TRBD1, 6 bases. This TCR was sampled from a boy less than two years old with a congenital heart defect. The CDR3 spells CASGLVARGWDGYTF. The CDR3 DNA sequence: TGTGCTAGTGGTTTGGTTGCCAGGGGATGGGACGGCTACACCTTC.